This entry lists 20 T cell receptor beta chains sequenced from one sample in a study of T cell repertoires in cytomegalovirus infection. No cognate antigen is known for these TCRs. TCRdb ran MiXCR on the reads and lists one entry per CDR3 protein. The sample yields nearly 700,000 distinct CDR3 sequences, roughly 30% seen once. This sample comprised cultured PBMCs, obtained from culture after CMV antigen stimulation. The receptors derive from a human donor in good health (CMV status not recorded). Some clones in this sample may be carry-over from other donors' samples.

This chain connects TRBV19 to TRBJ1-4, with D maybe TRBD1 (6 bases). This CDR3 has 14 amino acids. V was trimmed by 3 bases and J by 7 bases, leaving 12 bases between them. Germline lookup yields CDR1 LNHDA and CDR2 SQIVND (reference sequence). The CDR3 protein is CASSIDGGVEKLFF. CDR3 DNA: TGTGCCAGTAGTATCGACGGGGGCGTTGAAAAACTGTTTTTT.

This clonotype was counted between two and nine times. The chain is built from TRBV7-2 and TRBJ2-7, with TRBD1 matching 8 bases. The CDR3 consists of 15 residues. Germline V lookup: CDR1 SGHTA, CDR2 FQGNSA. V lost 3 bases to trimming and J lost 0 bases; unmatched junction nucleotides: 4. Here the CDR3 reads CASSFRTGSSYEQYF. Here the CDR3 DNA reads TGTGCCAGCAGCTTCCGGACAGGGAGCTCCTACGAGCAGTACTTC. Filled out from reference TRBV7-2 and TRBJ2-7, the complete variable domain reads GAGVSQSPSNKVTEKGKDVELRCDPISGHTALYWYRQSLGQGLEFLIYFQGNSAPDKSGLPSDRFSAERTGGSVSTLTIQRTQQEDSAVYLCASSFRTGSSYEQYFGPGTRLTVT.

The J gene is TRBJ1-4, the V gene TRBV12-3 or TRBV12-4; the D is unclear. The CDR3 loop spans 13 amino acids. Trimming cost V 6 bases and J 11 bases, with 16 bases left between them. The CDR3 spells CASRHRREVKLFF. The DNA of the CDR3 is TGTGCCAGCAGGCACCGGCGGGAGGTCAAACTGTTTTTT.

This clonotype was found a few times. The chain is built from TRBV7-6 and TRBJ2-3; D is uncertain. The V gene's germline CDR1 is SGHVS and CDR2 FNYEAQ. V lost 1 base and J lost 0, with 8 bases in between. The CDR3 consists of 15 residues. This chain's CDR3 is CASSLEDRSTDTQYF. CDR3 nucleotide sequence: TGTGCCAGCAGCTTAGAGGACCGAAGCACAGATACGCAGTATTTT. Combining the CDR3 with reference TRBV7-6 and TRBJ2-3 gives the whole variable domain GAGVSQSPRYKVTKRGQDVALRCDPISGHVSLYWYRQALGQGPEFLTYFNYEAQQDKSGLPNDRFSAERPEGSISTLTIQRTEQRDSAMYRCASSLEDRSTDTQYFGPGTRLTVL.

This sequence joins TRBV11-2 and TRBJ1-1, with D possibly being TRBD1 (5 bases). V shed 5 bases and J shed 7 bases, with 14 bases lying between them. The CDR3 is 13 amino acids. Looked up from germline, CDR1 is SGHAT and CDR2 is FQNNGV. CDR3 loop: CASSPLVGVEAFF. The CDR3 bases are TGTGCCAGCAGCCCACTCGTAGGGGTTGAAGCTTTCTTT.

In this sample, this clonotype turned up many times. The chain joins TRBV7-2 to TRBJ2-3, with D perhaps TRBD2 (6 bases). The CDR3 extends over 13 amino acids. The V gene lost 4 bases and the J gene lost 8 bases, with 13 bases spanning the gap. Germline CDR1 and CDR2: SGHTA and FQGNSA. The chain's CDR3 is CASSSSGVGTQYF. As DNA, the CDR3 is TGTGCCAGCAGCTCCTCGGGGGTGGGTACGCAGTATTTT.

CDR3 bases: TGTGCCAGCTCACCTCCGGGACGTAGTGAAAAACTGTTTTTT. This gives the protein CASSPPGRSEKLFF. V usage is TRBV18 and J usage is TRBJ1-4, with a tentative D call TRBD1 (5 bases). CDR3 size: 14 residues. Trimming removed 3 bases from V and 7 bases from J, with 12 bases in between. Germline V gives CDR1 KGHSH, CDR2 LQKENI.

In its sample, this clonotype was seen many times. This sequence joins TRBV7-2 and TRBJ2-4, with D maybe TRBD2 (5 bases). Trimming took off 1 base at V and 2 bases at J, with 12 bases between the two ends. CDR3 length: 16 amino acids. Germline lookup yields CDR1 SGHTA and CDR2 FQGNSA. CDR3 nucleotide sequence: TGTGCCAGCAGCTTAGGAGAGGGTAGAACCAAAAACATTCAGTACTTC. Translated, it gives CASSLGEGRTKNIQYF.

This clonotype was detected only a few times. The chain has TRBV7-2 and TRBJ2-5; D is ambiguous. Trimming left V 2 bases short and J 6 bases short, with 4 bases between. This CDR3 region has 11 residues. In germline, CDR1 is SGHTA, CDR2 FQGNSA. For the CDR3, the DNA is TGTGCCAGCAGCTTAATGCAGACCCAGTACTTC. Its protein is CASSLMQTQYF. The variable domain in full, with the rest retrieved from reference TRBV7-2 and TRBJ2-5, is GAGVSQSPSNKVTEKGKDVELRCDPISGHTALYWYRQSLGQGLEFLIYFQGNSAPDKSGLPSDRFSAERTGGSVSTLTIQRTQQEDSAVYLCASSLMQTQYFGPGTRLLVL.

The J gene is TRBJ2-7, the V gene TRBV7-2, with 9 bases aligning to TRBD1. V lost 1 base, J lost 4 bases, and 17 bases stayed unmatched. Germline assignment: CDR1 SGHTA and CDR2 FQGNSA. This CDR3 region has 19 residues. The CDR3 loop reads CASSLVAGDLDRGPYEQYF. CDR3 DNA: TGTGCCAGCAGCTTAGTAGCCGGAGACTTGGACAGGGGACCATACGAGCAGTACTTC.

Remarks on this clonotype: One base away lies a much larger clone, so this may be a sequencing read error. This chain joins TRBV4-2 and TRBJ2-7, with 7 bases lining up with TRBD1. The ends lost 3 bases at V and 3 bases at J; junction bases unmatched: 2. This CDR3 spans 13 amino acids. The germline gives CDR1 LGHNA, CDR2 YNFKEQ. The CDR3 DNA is TGTGCCAGCAGCCACGGACAGGACTACGAGCAGTACTTC. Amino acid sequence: CASSHGQDYEQYF.

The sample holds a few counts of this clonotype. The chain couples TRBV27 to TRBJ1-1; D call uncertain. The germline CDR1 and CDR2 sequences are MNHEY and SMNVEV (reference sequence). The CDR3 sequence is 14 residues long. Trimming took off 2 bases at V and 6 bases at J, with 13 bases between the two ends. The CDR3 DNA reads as TGTGCCAGCAGTTTACGTAGGAGCGAGGCTGAAGCTTTCTTT. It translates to CASSLRRSEAEAFF.

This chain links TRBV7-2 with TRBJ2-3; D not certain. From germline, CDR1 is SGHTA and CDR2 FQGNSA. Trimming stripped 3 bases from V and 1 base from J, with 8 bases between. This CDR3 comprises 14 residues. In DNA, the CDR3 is TGTGCCAGCAGCTTTGGGCCGGGCACAGATACGCAGTATTTT. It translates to CASSFGPGTDTQYF.

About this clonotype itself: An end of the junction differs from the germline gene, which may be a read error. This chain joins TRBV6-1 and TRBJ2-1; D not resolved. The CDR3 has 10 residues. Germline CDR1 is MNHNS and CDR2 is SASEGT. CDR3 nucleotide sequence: TGTGCCAGCGGCGTGTATGAGCAGTCCTTC. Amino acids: CASGVYEQSF.

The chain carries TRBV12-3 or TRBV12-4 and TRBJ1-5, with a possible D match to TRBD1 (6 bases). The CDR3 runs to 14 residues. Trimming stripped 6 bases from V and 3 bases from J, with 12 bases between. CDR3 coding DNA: TGTGCCAGCAGCTCCGGGACACCCAATCAGCCCCAGCATTTT. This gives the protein CASSSGTPNQPQHF.

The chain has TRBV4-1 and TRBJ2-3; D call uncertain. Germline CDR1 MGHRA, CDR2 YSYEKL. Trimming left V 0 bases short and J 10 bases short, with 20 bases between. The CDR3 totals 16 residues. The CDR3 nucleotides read TGCGCCAGCAGCCAAGATCAGTCTAGTACTGCCCGGGCGCAGTATTTT. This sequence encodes CASSQDQSSTARAQYF.

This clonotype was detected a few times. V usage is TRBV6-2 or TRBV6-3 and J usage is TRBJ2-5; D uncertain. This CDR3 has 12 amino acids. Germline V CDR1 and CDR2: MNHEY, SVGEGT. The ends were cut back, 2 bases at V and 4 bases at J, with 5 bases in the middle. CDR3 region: CASSYTGETQYF. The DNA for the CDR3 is TGTGCCAGCAGTTACACCGGAGAGACCCAGTACTTC.

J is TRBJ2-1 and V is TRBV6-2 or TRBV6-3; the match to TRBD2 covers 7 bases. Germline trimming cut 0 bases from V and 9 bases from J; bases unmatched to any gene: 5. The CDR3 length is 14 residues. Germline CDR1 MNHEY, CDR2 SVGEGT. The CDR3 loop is CASSYSRGEGEQFF. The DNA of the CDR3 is TGTGCCAGCAGTTACTCACGTGGGGAGGGTGAGCAGTTCTTC.

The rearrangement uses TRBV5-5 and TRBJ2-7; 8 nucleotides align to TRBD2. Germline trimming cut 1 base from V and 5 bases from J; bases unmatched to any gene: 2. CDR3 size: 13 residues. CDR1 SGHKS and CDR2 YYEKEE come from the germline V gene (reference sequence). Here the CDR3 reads CASSLLLADEQYF. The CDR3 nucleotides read TGTGCCAGCAGCTTGTTACTAGCGGACGAGCAGTACTTC.

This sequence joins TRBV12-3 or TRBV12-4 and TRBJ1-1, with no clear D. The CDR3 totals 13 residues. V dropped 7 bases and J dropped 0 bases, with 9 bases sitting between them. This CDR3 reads CASTSPMNTEAFF. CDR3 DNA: TGTGCCAGCACATCTCCCATGAACACTGAAGCTTTCTTT.